Listed below are T cell receptor beta chains from one sample, sequenced in a study of PD-1 blockade in mismatch repair-deficient tumors. Sequenced by immunoSEQ multiplex PCR; TCRdb stores in-frame clones only, minus some. The table has some 110,000 clones, about three quarters seen once. Specimen: peripheral blood, collected roughly 60 weeks after starting pembrolizumab. Every receptor here comes from an adult with mismatch repair-deficient cancer. Each CDR3 is given with its conserved first and last residue. The D gene is left open where the match is weak. The size entry is marked missing in some rows and otherwise reads once, few, many or a size class.

j_call,cdr3_length,d_call,clone_size,v_call,cdr3_nt,cdr3_aa
TRBJ1-4,11,.,few,TRBV30,TGTGCCTGGAGTACGGCTGAAAAACTGTTTTTT,CAWSTAEKLFF
TRBJ1-5,13,.,once,TRBV30,TGTGCCTGGAGTGTGGGCGGACTACAGCCCCAGCATTTT,CAWSVGGLQPQHF
TRBJ2-7,14,TRBD2,once,TRBV5-1,TGCGCCACCAGTCGGGAGGGTGGGGCCTACGAGCAGTACTTC,CATSREGGAYEQYF
TRBJ2-1,15,TRBD1,.,TRBV7-3,TGTGCCAGCAGCCAACTCGGGACAGGGATCAATGAGCAGTTCTTC,CASSQLGTGINEQFF
TRBJ2-7,16,.,.,TRBV6-6,TGTGCCAGCAGTTATATTGGGGGAACGAGCTCCTACGAGCAGTACTTC,CASSYIGGTSSYEQYF
TRBJ2-7,14,.,.,TRBV9,TGTGCCAGCAGCGTAGGTCTCGGATTCTACGAGCAGTACTTC,CASSVGLGFYEQYF
TRBJ1-3,15,TRBD1,once,TRBV11-2,TGTGCCAGCAGCCGACAGGGACACACTGGAAACACCATATATTTT,CASSRQGHTGNTIYF
TRBJ2-7,14,TRBD2,.,TRBV28,TGTGCCAGCAGTTCGCGGGAGAGGGATCCCGAGCAGTACTTC,CASSSRERDPEQYF
TRBJ2-3,17,TRBD2,once,TRBV11-2,TGTGCCAGCAGCTTAGATCGTGGTAGCGGGAGGGCTGTTACGCAGTATTTT,CASSLDRGSGRAVTQYF
TRBJ2-3,16,TRBD1,.,TRBV7-2,TGTGCCAGCAGCGCCGGGACAGGATATAGCACAGATACGCAGTATTTT,CASSAGTGYSTDTQYF
TRBJ2-7,15,TRBD1,.,TRBV6-5,TGTGCCAGCAGTCCATTTGTGGGACAGGGCTACGAGCAGTACTTC,CASSPFVGQGYEQYF
TRBJ1-2,15,.,.,TRBV7-8,TGTGCCAGCAGCTTAGTAGGACCGCGAGAGAGTGGCTACACCTTC,CASSLVGPRESGYTF
TRBJ2-1,14,TRBD1,once,TRBV27,TGTGCCAGCTCAGAGGGGGCCTCCTACAATGAGCAGTTCTTC,CASSEGASYNEQFF
TRBJ1-1,19,.,.,TRBV7-9,TGTGCCAGCAGCTTAGGGGGGTTTCTTCCGGGCAGGGTGAACACTGAAGCTTTCTTT,CASSLGGFLPGRVNTEAFF
TRBJ2-7,14,.,.,TRBV27,TGTGCCAGCGGGCAGGACAGCGACAACCACGAGCAGTACTTC,CASGQDSDNHEQYF
TRBJ2-1,16,.,.,TRBV5-6,TGTGCCAGCAGCCCCGGCTGGGGGCCGGTTTCGAATGAGCAGTTCTTC,CASSPGWGPVSNEQFF
TRBJ2-3,14,.,.,TRBV30,TGTGCCTGGGAGGGCCAGGGAGGTGTGGATACGCAGTATTTT,CAWEGQGGVDTQYF
TRBJ1-2,15,TRBD1,.,TRBV5-1,TGCGCCAGCAGTCCAGGCCGGGACAGGAGCTATGGCTACACCTTC,CASSPGRDRSYGYTF
TRBJ2-5,15,TRBD2,.,TRBV29-1,TGCAGCGTTGAAGGGGCGGGACTAGCGGGATCAACCCAGTACTTC,CSVEGAGLAGSTQYF
TRBJ2-2,17,TRBD1,.,TRBV14,TGTGCCAGCAGCCCGACAGGGACAGGGGTTTACACCGGGGAGCTGTTTTTT,CASSPTGTGVYTGELFF
TRBJ1-2,16,.,.,TRBV5-1,TGCGCCAGCAGCTCTTCAGGGGCCGGGAAGTTCTATGGCTACACCTTC,CASSSSGAGKFYGYTF
TRBJ1-4,15,.,.,TRBV5-1,TGCGCCAGCAGCCCGGCGCCCCCACAGGAAGAAAAACTGTTTTTT,CASSPAPPQEEKLFF
TRBJ1-2,15,.,.,TRBV9,TGTGCCAGCAGCGTAGACGGGGGGCCTGGCTATGGCTACACCTTC,CASSVDGGPGYGYTF
TRBJ1-1,13,.,.,TRBV6-5,TGTGCCAGCAGTCTCGGACGGAGAGCTGAAGCTTTCTTT,CASSLGRRAEAFF
TRBJ2-1,16,.,.,TRBV27,TGTGCCAGCAGTTTTCGGCAGGACCCGGCGCACAATGAGCAGTTCTTC,CASSFRQDPAHNEQFF
TRBJ2-7,16,.,.,TRBV27,TGTGCCAGCAGTACTCGGGGTAGCGCGAGGTCCTACGAGCAGTACTTC,CASSTRGSARSYEQYF
TRBJ1-1,13,.,.,TRBV27,TGTGCCAGCAGGTTGGGGCTGAACACTGAAGCTTTCTTT,CASRLGLNTEAFF
TRBJ1-1,15,.,.,TRBV5-1,TGCGCCAGCAGCCCAGTTTTTTTGGTCGACACTGAAGCTTTCTTT,CASSPVFLVDTEAFF
TRBJ1-5,14,.,.,TRBV6-1,TGTGCCAGCACTGGGCAGGGTGTCATTCAGCCCCAGCATTTT,CASTGQGVIQPQHF
TRBJ2-7,18,.,once,TRBV21-1,TGTGCCAGCAGCAAAGAAGCTAGCGGGAGCTGGTTTTACTACGAGCAGTACTTC,CASSKEASGSWFYYEQYF